A few counts support the clone carrying this TCR beta chain. The data are from a study of control samples from healthy donors and cancer patients. The CDR3 has 13 residues. With V trimmed by 6 bases and J by 5 bases, 6 bases remained unmatched. The germline V gene has CDR1 LGHNT and CDR2 FRNRAP. Libraries were prepared by immunoSEQ multiplex PCR; TCRdb keeps only in-frame clonotypes and omits some of them. This sample has around 41,000 clones, with around 82% found just once. This clonotype was sampled from a woman in her fifties or sixties with lung cancer. The material sequenced was PBMCs. The chain is built from TRBV12-5 and TRBJ1-1; TRBD1 matches at 7 bases. This chain's CDR3 is CASGGTAGTEAFF. The CDR3 DNA sequence: TGTGCTAGTGGGGGGACAGCCGGGACTGAAGCTTTCTTT.